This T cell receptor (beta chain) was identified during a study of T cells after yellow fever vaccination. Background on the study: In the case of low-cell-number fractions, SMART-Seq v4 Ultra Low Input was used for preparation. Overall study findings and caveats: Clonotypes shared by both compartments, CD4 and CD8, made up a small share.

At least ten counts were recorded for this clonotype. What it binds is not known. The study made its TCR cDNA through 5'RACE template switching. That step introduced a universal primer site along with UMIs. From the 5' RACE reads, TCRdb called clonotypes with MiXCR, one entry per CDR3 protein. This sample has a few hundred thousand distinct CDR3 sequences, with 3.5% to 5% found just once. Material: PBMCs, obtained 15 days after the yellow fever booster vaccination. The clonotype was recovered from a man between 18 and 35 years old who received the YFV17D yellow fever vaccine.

The CDR3 nucleotides are TGTGCCAGCACCGATGAGTCAGGGGCCGGGGGCGGCTACACCTTC. Translated, it gives CASTDESGAGGGYTF. This chain links TRBV6-2 or TRBV6-3 with TRBJ1-2, with D maybe TRBD1 (6 bases). V was pared by 7 bases and J by 8 bases, with 23 bases between. The germline gives CDR1 MNHEY, CDR2 SVGEGT. This CDR3 has 15 amino acids.